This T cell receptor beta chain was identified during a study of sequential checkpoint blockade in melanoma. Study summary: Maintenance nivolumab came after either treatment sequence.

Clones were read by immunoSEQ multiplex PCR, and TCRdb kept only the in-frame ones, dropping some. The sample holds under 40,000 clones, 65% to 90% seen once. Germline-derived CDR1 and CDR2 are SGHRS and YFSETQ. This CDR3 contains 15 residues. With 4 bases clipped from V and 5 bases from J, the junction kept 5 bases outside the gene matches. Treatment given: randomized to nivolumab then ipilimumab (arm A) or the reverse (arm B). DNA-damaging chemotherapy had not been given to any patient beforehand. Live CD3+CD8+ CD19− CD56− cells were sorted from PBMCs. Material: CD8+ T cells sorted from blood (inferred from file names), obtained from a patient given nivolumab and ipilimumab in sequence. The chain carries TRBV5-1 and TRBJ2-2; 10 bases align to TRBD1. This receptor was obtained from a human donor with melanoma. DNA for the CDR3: TGCGCCAGCAGCGCTGGACAGGGGGAGACCGGGGAGCTGTTTTTT. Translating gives CASSAGQGETGELFF.